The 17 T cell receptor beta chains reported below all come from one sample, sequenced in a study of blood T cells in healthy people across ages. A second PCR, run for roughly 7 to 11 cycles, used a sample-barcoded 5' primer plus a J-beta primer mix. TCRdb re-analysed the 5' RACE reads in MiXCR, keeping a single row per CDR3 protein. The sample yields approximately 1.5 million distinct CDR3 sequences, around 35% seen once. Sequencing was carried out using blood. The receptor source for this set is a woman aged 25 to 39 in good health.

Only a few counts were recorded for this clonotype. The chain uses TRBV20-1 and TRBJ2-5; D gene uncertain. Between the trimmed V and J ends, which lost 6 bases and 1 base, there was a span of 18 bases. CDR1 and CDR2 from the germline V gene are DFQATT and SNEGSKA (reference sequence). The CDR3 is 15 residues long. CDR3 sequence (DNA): TGCAGTGCCCCGCTGGCCACCCGATCCCAAGAGACCCAGTACTTC. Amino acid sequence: CSAPLATRSQETQYF.

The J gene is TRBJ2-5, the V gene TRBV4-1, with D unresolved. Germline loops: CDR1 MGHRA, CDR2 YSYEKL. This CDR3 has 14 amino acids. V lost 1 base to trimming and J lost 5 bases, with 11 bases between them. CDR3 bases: TGCGCCAGCAGCCAAGGCCCGGGTTTGGAGACCCAGTACTTC. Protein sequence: CASSQGPGLETQYF.

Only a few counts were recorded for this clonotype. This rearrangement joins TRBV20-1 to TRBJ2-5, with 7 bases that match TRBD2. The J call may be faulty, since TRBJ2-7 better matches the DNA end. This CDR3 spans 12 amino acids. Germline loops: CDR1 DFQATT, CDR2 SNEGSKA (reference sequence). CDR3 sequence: CTIGGSKGEQYF. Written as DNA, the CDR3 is TGCACCATCGGGGGGAGCAAGGGCGAGCAGTACTTC.

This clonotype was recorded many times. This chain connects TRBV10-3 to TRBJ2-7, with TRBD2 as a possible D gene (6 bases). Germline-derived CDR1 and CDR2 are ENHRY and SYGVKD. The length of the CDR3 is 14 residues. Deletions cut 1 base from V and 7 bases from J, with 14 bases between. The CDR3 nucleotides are TGTGCCATCAGTGAGTACGGGGGAAAAGATGAGCAGTACTTC. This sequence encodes CAISEYGGKDEQYF.

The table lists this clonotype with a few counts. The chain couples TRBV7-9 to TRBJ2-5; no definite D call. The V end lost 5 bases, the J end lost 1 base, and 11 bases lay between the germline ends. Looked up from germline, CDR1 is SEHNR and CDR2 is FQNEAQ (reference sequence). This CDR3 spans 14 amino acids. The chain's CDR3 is CASSPDRIQETQYF. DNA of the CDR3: TGTGCCAGCAGCCCAGATAGGATCCAAGAGACCCAGTACTTC. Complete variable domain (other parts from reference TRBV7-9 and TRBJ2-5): DTGVSQNPRHKITKRGQNVTFRCDPISEHNRLYWYRQTLGQGPEFLTYFQNEAQLEKSRLLSDRFSAERPKGSFSTLEIQRTEQGDSAMYLCASSPDRIQETQYFGPGTRLLVL.

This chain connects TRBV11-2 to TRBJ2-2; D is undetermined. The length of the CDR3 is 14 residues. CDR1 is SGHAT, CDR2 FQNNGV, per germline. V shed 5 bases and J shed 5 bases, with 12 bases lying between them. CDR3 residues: CASSRWGETGELFF. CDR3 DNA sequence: TGTGCCAGCAGCCGATGGGGTGAAACCGGGGAGCTGTTTTTT.

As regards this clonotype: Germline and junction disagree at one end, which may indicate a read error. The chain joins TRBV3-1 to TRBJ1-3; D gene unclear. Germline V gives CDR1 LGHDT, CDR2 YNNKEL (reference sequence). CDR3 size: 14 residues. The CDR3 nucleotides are TGTGCCGGCAGCCCTGCGAGAATCGGAAACACCATATATTTT. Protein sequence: CAGSPARIGNTIYF.

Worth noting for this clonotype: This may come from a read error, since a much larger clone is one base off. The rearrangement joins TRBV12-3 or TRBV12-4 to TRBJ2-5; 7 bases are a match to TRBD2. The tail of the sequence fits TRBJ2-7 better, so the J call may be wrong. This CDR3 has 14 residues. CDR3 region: CASSCGGRTYEQYF. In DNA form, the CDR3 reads TGTGCCAGCAGTTGCGGGGGACGAACCTACGAGCAGTACTTC.

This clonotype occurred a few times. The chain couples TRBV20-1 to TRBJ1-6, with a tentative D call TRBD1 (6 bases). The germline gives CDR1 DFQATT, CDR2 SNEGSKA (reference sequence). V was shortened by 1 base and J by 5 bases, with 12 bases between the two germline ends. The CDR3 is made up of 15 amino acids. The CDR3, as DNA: TGCAGTGCTAGAGTAGAGGGACACCATAATTCACCCCTCCACTTT. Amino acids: CSARVEGHHNSPLHF.

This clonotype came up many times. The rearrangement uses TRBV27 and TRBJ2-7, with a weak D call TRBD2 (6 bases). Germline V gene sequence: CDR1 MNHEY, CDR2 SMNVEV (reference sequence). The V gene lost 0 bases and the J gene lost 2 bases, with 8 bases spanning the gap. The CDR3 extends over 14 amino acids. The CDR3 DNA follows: TGTGCCAGCAGTTTATCGAGACTAGCCTACGAGCAGTACTTC. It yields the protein CASSLSRLAYEQYF.

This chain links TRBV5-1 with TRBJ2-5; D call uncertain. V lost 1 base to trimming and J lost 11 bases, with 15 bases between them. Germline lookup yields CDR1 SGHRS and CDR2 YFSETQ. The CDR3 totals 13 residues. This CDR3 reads CASSLSLGLEQYF. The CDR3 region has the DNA TGCGCCAGCAGCTTGAGTCTAGGTTTGGAGCAGTACTTC.

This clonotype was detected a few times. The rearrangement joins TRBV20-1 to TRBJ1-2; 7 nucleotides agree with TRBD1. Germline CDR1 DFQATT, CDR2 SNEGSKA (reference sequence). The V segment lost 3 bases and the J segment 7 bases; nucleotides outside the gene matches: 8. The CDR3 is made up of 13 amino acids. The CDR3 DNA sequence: TGCAGTGCTAGCGCAGGGGGTAATTTTGGCTACACCTTC. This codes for CSASAGGNFGYTF.

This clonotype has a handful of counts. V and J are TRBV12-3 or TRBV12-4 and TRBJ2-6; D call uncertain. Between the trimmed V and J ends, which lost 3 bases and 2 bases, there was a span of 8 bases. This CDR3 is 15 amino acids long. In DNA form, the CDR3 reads TGTGCCAGCAGTTTTTCGGAAACTGGGGCCAACGTCCTGACTTTC. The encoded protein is CASSFSETGANVLTF.

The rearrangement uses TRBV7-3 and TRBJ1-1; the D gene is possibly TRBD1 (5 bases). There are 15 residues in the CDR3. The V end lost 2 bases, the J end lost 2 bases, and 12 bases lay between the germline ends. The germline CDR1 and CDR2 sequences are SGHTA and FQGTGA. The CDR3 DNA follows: TGTGCCAGCAGCTTACGGGGCCCTATCAACACTGAAGCTTTCTTT. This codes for CASSLRGPINTEAFF.

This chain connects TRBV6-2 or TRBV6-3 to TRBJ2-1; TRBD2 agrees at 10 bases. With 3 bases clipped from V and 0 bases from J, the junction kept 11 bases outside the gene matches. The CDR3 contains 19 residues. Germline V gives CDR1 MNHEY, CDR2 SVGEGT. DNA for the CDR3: TGTGCCAGCAGTTATCCAGCGGGGGGGCCCCTGAGCTCCTACAATGAGCAGTTCTTC. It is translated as CASSYPAGGPLSSYNEQFF.

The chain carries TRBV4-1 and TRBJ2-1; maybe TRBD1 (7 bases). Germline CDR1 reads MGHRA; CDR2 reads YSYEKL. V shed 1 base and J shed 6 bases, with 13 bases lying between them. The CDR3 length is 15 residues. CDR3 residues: CASSQVGGGGNEQFF. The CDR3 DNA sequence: TGCGCCAGCAGCCAAGTTGGAGGGGGCGGCAATGAGCAGTTCTTC.

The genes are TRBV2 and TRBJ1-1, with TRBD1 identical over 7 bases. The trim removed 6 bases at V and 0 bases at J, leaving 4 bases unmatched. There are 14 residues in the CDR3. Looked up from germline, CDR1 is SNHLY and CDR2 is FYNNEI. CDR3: CASRGQTMNTEAFF. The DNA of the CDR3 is TGTGCCAGCAGGGGACAGACCATGAACACTGAAGCTTTCTTT.